What follows are 28 T cell receptor beta chains derived from one specimen sequenced in a study of shared clonotypes between healthy human individuals. Assay: immunoSEQ multiplex PCR; the TCRdb copy retains only in-frame clones and omits some. Of about 1.1 million clones listed, 60% to 80% are singletons. Sequenced sample: memory CD4+ T cells from PBMCs. Subset indicated: CD45RA-negative fraction. These receptors were taken from a man aged 18 to 29 in good health. Some clones in this sample may be carry-over from other donors' samples.

The chain combines TRBV4-1 with TRBJ1-4; 7 bases map to TRBD1. V dropped 3 bases and J dropped 6; count of bases not matched to a gene: 4. Germline assignment: CDR1 MGHRA and CDR2 YSYEKL. The CDR3 extends over 14 amino acids. In DNA, the CDR3 is TGCGCCAGCAGCCAGCCCGGGACAGATGAAAAACTGTTTTTT. Translation: CASSQPGTDEKLFF.

This clone was seen repeatedly, ten times or more. The identical CDR3 is also encoded by other nucleotide sequences in the sample. The chain joins TRBV5-6 to TRBJ2-2; D may correspond to TRBD1 or TRBD2 (5 bases each). CDR1 is SGHDT, CDR2 YYEEEE, per germline. The CDR3 runs to 15 residues. Trimming took 5 bases from V and 0 from J, leaving 11 bases between them. CDR3: CASRTGPTNTGELFF. CDR3 nucleotides: TGTGCCAGCAGGACGGGACCGACGAACACCGGGGAGCTGTTTTTT.

The chain combines TRBV14 with TRBJ2-3, with 8 positions matching TRBD2. Trimming cost V 8 bases and J 3 bases; bases outside gene matches: 4. From germline, CDR1 is SGHDN and CDR2 FVKESK. CDR3 size: 13 residues. Written as DNA, the CDR3 is TGTGCCAGCCAGCGGGAGAGGACAGATACGCAGTATTTT. It encodes CASQRERTDTQYF.

Notes on this clone: This CDR3 is also generated by other DNA sequences in the sample. This CDR3 is CASSPDRNQPQHF. The CDR3 DNA follows: TGTGCCAGCTCACCGGACAGGAATCAGCCCCAGCATTTT. This sequence joins TRBV18 and TRBJ1-5; 7 positions agree with TRBD1. In germline, CDR1 is KGHSH, CDR2 LQKENI. V gave up 3 bases and J gave up 4 bases; unmatched junction bases: 0. The CDR3 loop spans 13 amino acids.

The chain links TRBV19 to TRBJ1-2, with TRBD1 matching over 9 bases. The germline V gene encodes CDR1 LNHDA and CDR2 SQIVND (reference sequence). V dropped 1 base and J dropped 8; count of bases not matched to a gene: 11. The CDR3 covers 16 residues. In DNA, the CDR3 is TGTGCCAGTAGTATAGCCCGGGACAGGGAAAAGGAAGGCTACACCTTC. Protein: CASSIARDREKEGYTF.

As concerns this clone: Other nucleotide sequences in the sample specify the same CDR3. The rearrangement links TRBV7-9 to TRBJ1-1; unclear D gene. Germline lookup yields CDR1 SEHNR and CDR2 FQNEAQ (reference sequence). This CDR3 has 13 amino acids. Trimming cost V 3 bases and J 6 bases, with 11 bases left between them. As DNA, the CDR3 is TGTGCCAGCAGCTTCGGCGGAAAGGCTGAAGCTTTCTTT. This encodes CASSFGGKAEAFF.

This clone was detected once. The V call is TRBV7-9, the J call TRBJ2-7; 12 bases match TRBD2. V lost 3 bases and J lost 6; bases outside the gene matches: 6. Germline CDR1 and CDR2: SEHNR and FQNEAQ (reference sequence). CDR3 length equals 15 residues. CDR3 protein: CASSFLTSGSGEQYF. In DNA, the CDR3 is TGTGCCAGCAGCTTCCTGACTAGCGGGAGCGGCGAGCAGTACTTC. Using reference TRBV7-9 and TRBJ2-7 for the parts outside the CDR3, the full variable domain is DTGVSQNPRHKITKRGQNVTFRCDPISEHNRLYWYRQTLGQGPEFLTYFQNEAQLEKSRLLSDRFSAERPKGSFSTLEIQRTEQGDSAMYLCASSFLTSGSGEQYFGPGTRLTVT.

Remarks on this clone: This sample also contains other DNA sequences that code for the same CDR3. The CDR3 sequence: CATSRDIFSYEQYF. The CDR3 coding sequence is TGTGCCACCAGCAGGGACATATTCTCCTACGAGCAGTACTTC. V is TRBV15 and J is TRBJ2-7; D is perhaps TRBD1 (5 bases). CDR1 and CDR2 (germline): LNHNV, YYDKDF (reference sequence). The CDR3 is 14 amino acids. V gave up 3 bases and J gave up 0 bases, with 9 bases separating them. Together with reference TRBV15 and TRBJ2-7, the CDR3 gives the full variable domain: DAMVIQNPRYQVTQFGKPVTLSCSQTLNHNVMYWYQQKSSQAPKLLFHYYDKDFNNEADTPDNFQSRRPNTSFCFLDIRSPGLGDTAMYLCATSRDIFSYEQYFGPGTRLTVT.

The chain uses TRBV7-2 and TRBJ2-1, with 7 bases that match TRBD1. The CDR3 extends over 15 amino acids. V shed 7 bases, J shed 2 bases, and the junction held 8 bases outside the gene matches. Germline loops: CDR1 SGHTA, CDR2 FQGNSA. The CDR3 spells CASTKTGTAYNEQFF. CDR3 sequence (DNA): TGTGCCAGCACCAAAACCGGGACAGCCTACAATGAGCAGTTCTTC.

The chain joins TRBV5-6 to TRBJ1-1; the D gene is possibly TRBD1 (6 bases). The CDR3 has 17 residues. The germline gives CDR1 SGHDT, CDR2 YYEEEE. V gave up 4 bases and J gave up 4 bases, with 23 bases separating them. CDR3 protein: CASSRGLGGTRGTEAFF. DNA of the CDR3: TGTGCCAGCAGCCGGGGACTCGGGGGCACTCGAGGCACTGAAGCTTTCTTT.

This clone came up a few times. The chain has TRBV4-3 and TRBJ1-5, with D perhaps matching TRBD1 (6 bases). Germline-derived CDR1 and CDR2 are LGHNA and YSLEER. Trimming shortened V by 1 base and J by 7 bases, and 14 bases separated the two germline ends. CDR3 length: 15 amino acids. CDR3 region: CASSQVWGPGQPQHF. As DNA, the CDR3 is TGCGCCAGCAGCCAAGTGTGGGGGCCTGGGCAGCCCCAGCATTTT.

The chain combines TRBV7-8 with TRBJ1-6; no clear D. This CDR3 region has 15 residues. Trimming removed 1 base from V and 4 bases from J, with 8 bases in between. The V gene's germline CDR1 is SGHVS and CDR2 FQNEAQ. The CDR3 sequence is CASSLVETYNSPLHF. The CDR3 coding sequence is TGTGCCAGCAGCTTAGTCGAGACGTATAATTCACCCCTCCACTTT.

CDR3 in amino acids: CASTWDLRNQPQHF. The CDR3 nucleotides are TGTGCCAGTACCTGGGACCTACGGAATCAGCCCCAGCATTTT. The V call is TRBV19, the J call TRBJ1-5; a possible D gene is TRBD1 (5 bases). Trimming pared 7 bases from V and 4 bases from J, leaving 14 bases between. The CDR3 is 14 amino acids. CDR1 and CDR2 from the germline V gene are LNHDA and SQIVND (reference sequence).

As for this clone: This could be a read error, since a much larger clone is one nucleotide away. The chain is built from TRBV14 and TRBJ1-2; D not certain. V shed 0 bases and J shed 2 bases, with 4 bases lying between them. The CDR3 sequence is 13 residues long. Per germline, CDR1 SGHDN and CDR2 FVKESK. The DNA for the CDR3 is TGTGCCAGCAGCCAAGAAGAGAACTATGGCTACACCTTC. Translation: CASSQEENYGYTF.

The chain is built from TRBV30 and TRBJ2-7; D is undetermined. Germline V CDR1 and CDR2: GTSNPN, SVGIG (reference sequence). The V gene lost 7 bases and the J gene lost 3 bases, with 10 bases spanning the gap. The CDR3 is 11 residues long. The CDR3 region has the DNA TGTGCCTCCTCCCGCCTCTACGAGCAGTACTTC. Protein sequence: CASSRLYEQYF.

The rearrangement joins TRBV5-4 to TRBJ2-3, with 12 bases identical to TRBD2. The CDR3 loop spans 16 amino acids. The germline V gene has CDR1 SGHNT and CDR2 YYREEE (reference sequence). With V trimmed by 3 bases and J by 2 bases, 4 bases remained unmatched. The DNA of the CDR3 is TGTGCCAGCAGCTCTGGACTAGCGGGACTCACAGATACGCAGTATTTT. This gives the protein CASSSGLAGLTDTQYF.

The chain combines TRBV6-6 with TRBJ2-1; TRBD1 matches 10 bases. This CDR3 spans 16 amino acids. V was pared by 6 bases and J by 3 bases, with 8 bases of the junction left unmatched. The germline V gene has CDR1 MNHNY and CDR2 SVGAGI (reference sequence). The CDR3 reads CASRGRQGAIYNEQFF. As DNA, the CDR3 is TGTGCCAGCAGGGGAAGACAGGGGGCGATCTACAATGAGCAGTTCTTC.

The chain has TRBV19 and TRBJ2-1, with TRBD2 matching 10 bases. CDR1 and CDR2 (germline): LNHDA, SQIVND (reference sequence). The CDR3 is 14 amino acids. Unmatched junction bases numbered 9, after V lost 9 bases and J lost 7 bases. CDR3 nucleotide sequence: TGTGCCAGACTAGCGGGATGGTATGATAATGAGCAGTTCTTC. Protein product: CARLAGWYDNEQFF. Based on the CDR3 plus reference TRBV19 and TRBJ2-1, the full variable domain is DGGITQSPKYLFRKEGQNVTLSCEQNLNHDAMYWYRQDPGQGLRLIYYSQIVNDFQKGDIAEGYSVSREKKESFPLTVTSAQKNPTAFYLCARLAGWYDNEQFFGPGTRLTVL.

This clone came up a few times. The chain recombines TRBV5-1 with TRBJ1-4, with TRBD1 as a possible D gene (6 bases). V was cut by 3 bases and J by 6 bases, with 15 bases left in between. The CDR3 has 15 residues. Germline-derived CDR1 and CDR2 are SGHRS and YFSETQ. The CDR3 region is CASSSGTYQDEKLFF. In DNA, the CDR3 is TGCGCCAGCAGCTCCGGGACATATCAGGATGAAAAACTGTTTTTT.

The chain couples TRBV18 to TRBJ2-1, with TRBD2 as a possible D gene (6 bases). The CDR3 is 15 amino acids. V lost 3 bases and J lost 5, with 14 bases in between. Germline-derived CDR1 and CDR2 are KGHSH and LQKENI. CDR3 amino acids: CASSPGIAADNEQFF. In DNA form, the CDR3 reads TGTGCCAGCTCACCGGGGATAGCGGCCGACAATGAGCAGTTCTTC.

This clone was counted a few times. Other nucleotide sequences in the sample specify the same CDR3. This chain joins TRBV7-9 and TRBJ1-2, with 7 bases identical to TRBD1. Germline loops: CDR1 SEHNR, CDR2 FQNEAQ (reference sequence). This CDR3 is built from 12 residues. Unmatched junction bases numbered 1, after V lost 5 bases and J lost 4 bases. The CDR3: CASSRDSYGYTF. The CDR3 DNA follows: TGTGCCAGCAGCCGGGACAGCTATGGCTACACCTTC.

This clone was counted once. The J gene is TRBJ2-3, the V gene TRBV5-4; tentative D call: TRBD2 (5 bases). The V and J ends lost 1 base and 5 bases respectively, with 14 bases between them. The CDR3 runs to 15 residues. Per the germline V gene, CDR1 is SGHNT and CDR2 is YYREEE (reference sequence). The CDR3 protein is CASSLSGLRGDTQYF. The CDR3 coding sequence is TGTGCCAGCAGCTTGAGTGGACTCCGCGGAGATACGCAGTATTTT.

This chain uses TRBV28 with TRBJ2-6; D is tentatively TRBD1 or TRBD2 (7 bases each). CDR1 and CDR2 (germline): MDHEN, SYDVKM. V lost 3 bases and J 2 bases, leaving 20 bases between the germline ends. The length of the CDR3 is 19 residues. In DNA, the CDR3 is TGTGCCAGCAGTTTCTTGAGGACCTCAGGGGGGGCTGGGGCCAACGTCCTGACTTTC. Amino acids: CASSFLRTSGGAGANVLTF.

CDR3 sequence reads: CASSPRTGGGYEQFF. The CDR3 DNA reads as TGTGCCAGCAGCCCCCGGACAGGGGGAGGTTATGAGCAGTTCTTC. The rearrangement links TRBV11-3 to TRBJ2-1, with TRBD1 identical over 10 bases. The germline V gene has CDR1 SGHNT and CDR2 YENEEA. This CDR3 comprises 15 residues. V was clipped by 5 bases and J by 8 bases; unmatched bases: 9.

V is TRBV5-1 and J is TRBJ2-7; 7 nucleotides agree with TRBD1. Looked up from germline, CDR1 is SGHRS and CDR2 is YFSETQ. Unmatched junction bases numbered 5, after V lost 0 bases and J lost 5 bases. This CDR3 is 14 amino acids long. CDR3 DNA: TGCGCCAGCAGCTTGGTTGGGACAGACGACGAGCAGTACTTC. Protein product: CASSLVGTDDEQYF.

Only a few counts were recorded for this clone. V usage is TRBV28 and J usage is TRBJ1-4; D is ambiguous. The length of the CDR3 is 16 residues. Germline CDR1 MDHEN, CDR2 SYDVKM. V was pared by 0 bases and J by 0 bases, with 8 bases between. The CDR3 sequence is CASSLWGGATNEKLFF. DNA of the CDR3: TGTGCCAGCAGTTTATGGGGTGGGGCAACTAATGAAAAACTGTTTTTT.

The rearrangement links TRBV10-3 to TRBJ2-3; 10 positions agree with TRBD1. There are 14 residues in the CDR3. The germline CDR1 and CDR2 sequences are ENHRY and SYGVKD. Losses at the gene ends were 11 bases for V and 7 bases for J; bases not matched to a gene: 12. In DNA, the CDR3 is TGTGCCTCGCTCGGGGGACAGGGGATGCATACGCAGTATTTT. It is translated as CASLGGQGMHTQYF.

The V gene is TRBV6-5, the J gene TRBJ1-3; D unresolved. There are 15 residues in the CDR3. Germline values: CDR1 MNHEY, CDR2 SVGAGI. The ends were cut back, 2 bases at V and 4 bases at J, with 12 bases in the middle. CDR3 DNA sequence: TGTGCCAGCAGTTACGTGGGGTTAGGGGGAAACACCATATATTTT. It codes for CASSYVGLGGNTIYF.